The 9 T cell receptor beta chains in this list originate from one sample, sequenced in a study of T cells in Graves' hyperthyroidism and ophthalmopathy. The TCR beta CDR3 regions underwent amplification using RNA transcripts as the source. Researchers ran a first-round RT-PCR on the TCR CDR3 using the HTBI primer set. TCRdb ran MiXCR on the multiplex PCR reads and lists one entry per CDR3 protein. Of hundreds of thousands of distinct CDR3 sequences listed, 16% are singletons. The sample comprised blood. These receptors were taken from a woman aged 25 to 39 with Graves' hyperthyroidism.

This clonotype was detected many times. CDR3 DNA: TGTGCCACCAGCGCTGTCGGACTAGCGGGAGGGGAGCAGTTCTTC. Protein: CATSAVGLAGGEQFF. This chain joins TRBV24-1 and TRBJ2-1; 15 nucleotides match TRBD2. V dropped 7 bases and J dropped 10; count of bases not matched to a gene: 7. The CDR3 sequence is 15 residues long. Germline V gene sequence: CDR1 KGHDR, CDR2 SFDVKD.

In this sample, this clonotype turned up a few times. The V gene is TRBV7-9, the J gene TRBJ2-1; D gene uncertain. V dropped 5 bases and J dropped 16 bases, with 18 bases sitting between them. The CDR3 runs to 12 residues. Germline CDR1 reads SEHNR; CDR2 reads FQNEAQ (reference sequence). CDR3 sequence: CASSTGPPQAFF. DNA of the CDR3: TGTGCCAGCAGCACTGGCCCACCGCAGGCTTTCTTC.

This chain uses TRBV29-1 with TRBJ2-1, with D perhaps assigned TRBD1 or TRBD2 (5 bases each). The CDR3 has 13 residues. Germline CDR1 is SQVTM and CDR2 is ANQGSEA. Trimming took 6 bases from V and 8 from J, leaving 17 bases between them. The CDR3 DNA sequence: TGCAGCGTCCACTGGGCAGGGAGCGATGAGCAGTTCTTC. Amino acid sequence: CSVHWAGSDEQFF.

The chain carries TRBV13 and TRBJ1-4; D remains unclear. This CDR3 contains 15 residues. V gave up 6 bases and J gave up 5 bases, with 16 bases separating them. The V gene's germline CDR1 is PRHDT and CDR2 FYEKMQ (reference sequence). DNA of the CDR3: TGTGCCAGCAGATCTTCGGGCGAGTTAAATGAAAAACTGTTTTTT. It specifies CASRSSGELNEKLFF. Looking up the rest from reference TRBV13 and TRBJ1-4 gives the full variable domain: AAGVIQSPRHLIKEKRETATLKCYPIPRHDTVYWYQQGPGQDPQFLISFYEKMQSDKGSIPDRFSAQQFSDYHSELNMSSLELGDSALYFCASRSSGELNEKLFFGSGTQLSVL.

This clonotype has ten or more counts. The gene calls are TRBV6-1 and TRBJ2-1, with 11 bases matching TRBD2. The CDR3 has 14 amino acids. Trimming removed 7 bases from V and 8 bases from J; junction bases left unmatched: 7. CDR1 MNHNS and CDR2 SASEGT come from the germline V gene. The CDR3 DNA follows: TGTGCCAGCAACCGACTAGCGGGATACGATGAGCAGTTCTTC. Its translation: CASNRLAGYDEQFF.

This clonotype has just a few counts. CDR3 coding DNA: TGTGCCAGCAGTCTACAGGGGGCTGAGGCCCAGCATTTT. The encoded protein is CASSLQGAEAQHF. The chain is built from TRBV27 and TRBJ1-5; 9 bases map to TRBD1. Germline trimming cut 5 bases from V and 11 bases from J; bases unmatched to any gene: 7. The CDR3 covers 13 residues. The germline V gene has CDR1 MNHEY and CDR2 SMNVEV (reference sequence).

This clonotype was seen at least ten times. The V and J genes are TRBV12-3 or TRBV12-4 and TRBJ1-5; tentative D call: TRBD1 (5 bases). The length of the CDR3 is 11 residues. V lost 6 bases and J 14 bases, leaving 14 bases between the germline ends. Here the CDR3 reads CASSLGGAKHF. DNA for the CDR3: TGTGCCAGCAGCCTAGGTGGGGCCAAGCATTTT.

This clonotype was seen more than once but under ten times. Just one base apart from a much larger clone, this may be a read error. The chain uses TRBV7-2 and TRBJ2-1; 7 bases line up with TRBD2. The CDR3 is made up of 16 amino acids. The V gene's germline CDR1 is SGHTA and CDR2 FQGNSA. CDR3 DNA sequence: TGTGCCAGCATCAACCGACTGGGGGGGTCCTACAATGAGCAGCTCTTC. It codes for CASINRLGGSYNEQLF.

With respect to this clonotype: Sequence at one end of the junction differs from germline and may be a read error. V gene TRBV7-2 combines with J gene TRBJ1-1; maybe TRBD1 (6 bases). This CDR3 has 14 residues. The germline CDR1 and CDR2 sequences are SGHTA and FQGNSA. DNA of the CDR3: TGCGCCAGCAGCTTACAGGGCGGTAGAACTGAAGCTTTCTTT. Amino acid sequence: CASSLQGGRTEAFF.